Following are 14 T cell receptor beta chains from one sample sequenced in a study of blood T cell repertoires in COVID-19. Some clones are missing from TCRdb's copy, which holds only in-frame ones; the method was immunoSEQ multiplex PCR. The data contain some 270,000 clones, almost 85% of them singletons. The sequencing sample was made of PBMCs or T cells enriched from blood (not recorded which). These receptors were obtained from a woman in her 50s with acute COVID-19.

The chain recombines TRBV5-1 with TRBJ1-1, with 8 bases identical to TRBD1. V shed 0 bases, J shed 5 bases, and the junction held 9 bases outside the gene matches. CDR1 and CDR2 (germline): SGHRS, YFSETQ. The CDR3 totals 16 residues. The chain's CDR3 is CASSLDPDRGWTEAFF. The CDR3, as DNA: TGCGCCAGCAGCTTGGATCCCGACAGGGGCTGGACTGAAGCTTTCTTT.

The chain employs TRBV5-5 and TRBJ1-5; possible D gene TRBD1, 5 bases. CDR1 and CDR2 (germline): SGHKS, YYEKEE (reference sequence). The CDR3 is 13 amino acids. Trimming pared 1 base from V and 6 bases from J, leaving 8 bases between. The CDR3 coding sequence is TGTGCCAGCAGCTTGCAGGGTCTTCAGCCCCAGCATTTT. It is translated as CASSLQGLQPQHF. The variable domain in full, with the rest retrieved from reference TRBV5-5 and TRBJ1-5, is DAGVTQSPTHLIKTRGQQVTLRCSPISGHKSVSWYQQVLGQGPQFIFQYYEKEERGRGNFPDRFSARQFPNYSSELNVNALLLGDSALYLCASSLQGLQPQHFGDGTRLSIL.

This clone was observed a single time. The rearrangement joins TRBV19 to TRBJ1-1; the match to TRBD1 covers 8 bases. The germline V gene has CDR1 LNHDA and CDR2 SQIVND (reference sequence). Trimming took 3 bases from V and 5 from J; bases not matched to a gene: 8. The CDR3 spans 15 residues. The CDR3 region has the DNA TGTGCCAGTAGTATGGGTGCAGGGGGCCGAACTGAAGCTTTCTTT. It translates to CASSMGAGGRTEAFF.

The rearrangement joins TRBV7-9 to TRBJ2-3; D unclear. Trimming left V 5 bases short and J 2 bases short, with 11 bases between. This CDR3 contains 14 residues. CDR1 is SEHNR, CDR2 FQNEAQ, per germline (reference sequence). This CDR3 is CASSRSAYTDTQYF. The CDR3 DNA reads TGTGCCAGCAGCCGCAGTGCTTACACAGATACGCAGTATTTT.

This clone has just one count. V and J are TRBV7-9 and TRBJ1-2, with D possibly TRBD1 on 6 matching bases. Per germline, CDR1 SEHNR and CDR2 FQNEAQ (reference sequence). Deletions cut 8 bases from V and 5 bases from J, with 12 bases between. This CDR3 contains 12 residues. The CDR3 loop reads CASSRTEYGYTF. The CDR3 DNA sequence: TGTGCCAGCTCGCGGACAGAGTATGGCTACACCTTC.

Here the CDR3 reads CASSREGGDTQYF. The CDR3 bases are TGTGCCAGCAGCCGGGAGGGGGGGGATACGCAGTATTTT. The genes are TRBV11-3 and TRBJ2-3; TRBD2 matches at 8 bases. This CDR3 is 13 amino acids long. V was pared by 5 bases and J by 6 bases, with 4 bases of the junction left unmatched. Looked up from germline, CDR1 is SGHNT and CDR2 is YENEEA.

The chain carries TRBV19 and TRBJ1-2, with 7 bases matching TRBD1. V gave up 3 bases and J gave up 9 bases; unmatched junction bases: 4. Germline V gene sequence: CDR1 LNHDA, CDR2 SQIVND (reference sequence). The CDR3 runs 12 residues. The CDR3 DNA is TGTGCCAGTAGTATGGAGGACAGGAGCTACACCTTC. Translated, it gives CASSMEDRSYTF.

The chain carries TRBV6-5 and TRBJ1-4; 8 nucleotides line up with TRBD1. Germline assignment: CDR1 MNHEY and CDR2 SVGAGI. The CDR3 has 15 amino acids. J lost 7 bases, V lost 6 bases, and 10 bases had no gene match. The CDR3 protein is CASSRGDRRGEKLFF. The DNA for the CDR3 is TGTGCCAGCAGCCGGGGGGACAGGCGGGGTGAAAAACTGTTTTTT.

The J gene is TRBJ2-1, the V gene TRBV11-2, with 11 bases identical to TRBD2. This CDR3 is built from 16 residues. V trimming: 5 bases; J trimming: 5 bases; junction bases outside the gene matches: 8. CDR1 SGHAT and CDR2 FQNNGV come from the germline V gene. CDR3 in DNA: TGTGCCAGCAGCCCGCTCGGGGGACTAGCGGACAATGAGCAGTTCTTC. As protein: CASSPLGGLADNEQFF.

V usage is TRBV30 and J usage is TRBJ2-3, with D maybe TRBD2 (6 bases). Germline V gives CDR1 GTSNPN, CDR2 SVGIG (reference sequence). This CDR3 is built from 15 residues. Trimming pared 2 bases from V and 1 base from J, leaving 13 bases between. The CDR3 bases are TGTGCCTGGAGTAATCGGGACTCCCGCACAGATACGCAGTATTTT. Its protein product is CAWSNRDSRTDTQYF.

The chain links TRBV10-3 to TRBJ1-6; TRBD1 is a possible D gene (5 bases). This CDR3 has 14 residues. The germline V gene has CDR1 ENHRY and CDR2 SYGVKD. Trimming pared 0 bases from V and 5 bases from J, leaving 5 bases between. CDR3 region: CAISESQDNSPLHF. CDR3 DNA: TGTGCCATCAGTGAGTCACAGGATAATTCACCCCTCCACTTT.

This chain joins TRBV5-8 and TRBJ1-5, with D possibly matching TRBD1 (6 bases). Deletions cut 4 bases from V and 1 base from J, with 9 bases between. The germline V gene has CDR1 SGHTS and CDR2 YDEGEE. The CDR3 runs 14 residues. CDR3 sequence reads: CASSHRVSNQPQHF. The CDR3 DNA follows: TGTGCCAGCAGCCACAGGGTGAGCAATCAGCCCCAGCATTTT.

The CDR3 spells CASSARMTSHIQYF. DNA for the CDR3: TGTGCCAGCAGCGCACGAATGACTAGCCACATTCAGTACTTC. The genes are TRBV7-8 and TRBJ2-4; 7 nucleotides match TRBD2. The germline V gene encodes CDR1 SGHVS and CDR2 FQNEAQ. The V segment lost 5 bases and the J segment 8 bases; nucleotides outside the gene matches: 9. The CDR3 is 14 amino acids.

V is TRBV5-6 and J is TRBJ2-7; D perhaps matches TRBD1 (6 bases). Deletions cut 4 bases from V and 3 bases from J, with 20 bases between. The CDR3 contains 16 residues. Germline CDR1 reads SGHDT; CDR2 reads YYEEEE. The CDR3 DNA sequence: TGTGCCAGCAGCGCCTACTCCAGGGGATTGGGCTACGAGCAGTACTTC. Protein: CASSAYSRGLGYEQYF. Full variable domain (outside the CDR3, taken from reference TRBV5-6 and TRBJ2-7): DAGVTQSPTHLIKTRGQQVTLRCSPKSGHDTVSWYQQALGQGPQFIFQYYEEEERQRGNFPDRFSGHQFPNYSSELNVNALLLGDSALYLCASSAYSRGLGYEQYFGPGTRLTVT.